This T cell receptor (beta chain) was retrieved from a study of PD-1 blockade in classical Hodgkin lymphoma (dated by TCRdb to the early 2020s). About the study as a whole: The study used TCR beta sequencing and CyTOF to define a peripheral blood immune signature of response to PD-1 blockade in classical Hodgkin lymphoma.

Genomic DNA was isolated using the Qiagen DNeasy kit from unsorted PBMCs as well as from negatively selected CD4+ and CD8+ fractions. Amplification of TCR beta CDR3 regions was done by immunoSEQ multiplex PCR with primers that anneal to V and J segments. A synthetic immune receptor repertoire was used to minimize amplification bias, and remaining bias was computationally removed after sequencing. Under the source paper's analysis protocol: Repertoire diversity was quantified as the Shannon entropy index using custom Python scripts. Unsorted, CD4+ and CD8+ repertoires were analyzed separately, except for combined analyses in which CD4+ and CD8+ sequences were merged in silico. As stored in TCRdb, this immuneACCESS dataset retains in-frame rearrangements with V and J assigned. A fraction of the clones does not appear; measured against another copy, unresolved V genes explain less than half of the discrepancy, and the remainder lacks a known reason. Clonal size and the V and J genes are those of that table, whereas D and trimming came from the DNA. This sample comprises approximately 9,300 clones, around 90% of them detected only once. About 8.3% of the sample is in the top ten clones.

Read against the paper, the sample's time point label means: newly diagnosed, previously untreated cHL patient sample. Magnetic negative selection with a Miltenyi CD8+ T cell isolation kit was used to purify CD8+ T cells from thawed PBMCs. As a comparison group for the relapsed/refractory trial patients, PBMCs were sequenced from patients with newly diagnosed, previously untreated classical Hodgkin lymphoma. Peripheral blood was collected in 8 mL Vacutainer Cell Preparation Tubes, from which PBMCs were isolated by centrifugation and then cryopreserved. Purified CD4+ and CD8+ fractions were prepared only for cases with an additional available PBMC sample. Magnetically labelled cells were removed on LS columns in a quadroMACS separator, and the flow-through was retained as the purified fraction. Regarding this clone: What this receptor recognizes is not known. No quality values exist for individual bases; no much larger clone is one base distant.

Beyond this particular receptor, the publication reports: Baseline TCR diversity was reported to be lower in newly diagnosed patients than in healthy donors and to be lower still in relapsed/refractory patients. The study was limited to a single clinical trial cohort, and causes of repertoire differences, possibly disease activity or prior therapy, remained undefined.

Sequenced: CD8+ T cells from blood. This sequence originates from a human donor with classical Hodgkin lymphoma.

The DNA reads as follows: TGTGCCAGTAGCTGGTCGGGTGGCACTGAAGCTTTCTTT. Its protein is CASSWSGGTEAFF. The chain links TRBV19 with TRBJ1-1, with the D segment identity uncertain. The CDR3, cysteine through phenylalanine, is 13 amino acids long. The DNA shown is the 39-base CDR3, in frame from base 1. CDR1 is given as LNHDA and CDR2 as SQIVND, both from the germline V gene (reference sequence). Cut back by 6 bases and 4 bases, the V and J ends lie 12 bases apart.